A single sample is the source of the 22 T cell receptor beta chains below, sequenced in a study of T cell responses to AZD1222 COVID-19 vaccine. The repertoire was sequenced with immunoSEQ multiplex PCR; TCRdb's copy has only in-frame clones and lacks some. Of over 85,000 clones listed, 70% to 90% are singletons. The sequencing here drew on peripheral blood, taken on day 0 of AZD1222 vaccination. Every receptor here comes from an adult in good health.

The V and J genes are TRBV7-2 and TRBJ2-5; TRBD2 matches 10 bases. Trimming took 5 bases from V and 8 from J; bases not matched to a gene: 14. The CDR3 is made up of 16 amino acids. CDR1 and CDR2 from the germline V gene are SGHTA and FQGNSA. The CDR3 protein is CASSPLAGVTTSTQYF. The CDR3 DNA follows: TGTGCCAGCAGCCCTCTAGCGGGGGTGACCACGTCAACCCAGTACTTC.

J is TRBJ2-1 and V is TRBV18, with a tentative D call TRBD2 (6 bases). The CDR3 is 15 amino acids. Per germline, CDR1 KGHSH and CDR2 LQKENI. V shed 2 bases and J shed 7 bases, with 15 bases lying between them. CDR3 sequence: CASSPRSGVRNEQFF. The CDR3 nucleotides read TGTGCCAGCTCACCAAGGTCGGGAGTCAGGAATGAGCAGTTCTTC.

The gene calls are TRBV2 and TRBJ1-4, with D tentatively TRBD1 (5 bases). Trimming removed 7 bases at V and 8 bases at J, with 20 bases between. Germline CDR1 and CDR2: SNHLY and FYNNEI. This CDR3 is 15 amino acids long. Here the CDR3 reads CASKAEGPIGEKLFF. The DNA of the CDR3 is TGTGCCAGCAAGGCCGAGGGGCCAATTGGGGAAAAACTGTTTTTT.

The chain is built from TRBV18 and TRBJ1-5; TRBD1 matches at 7 bases. Germline CDR1 and CDR2: KGHSH and LQKENI. V was pared by 8 bases and J by 1 base, with 5 bases of the junction left unmatched. This CDR3 spans 14 amino acids. The chain's CDR3 is CASGEQGSNQPQHF. The DNA of the CDR3 is TGTGCCAGCGGCGAACAGGGGAGCAATCAGCCCCAGCATTTT.

The V gene is TRBV3-1 (or the pseudogene TRBV3-2), the J gene TRBJ1-5; a weak D match, TRBD1 (5 bases). CDR3 length: 14 residues. Between the trimmed V and J ends, which lost 1 base and 6 bases, there was a span of 10 bases. CDR1 and CDR2 (germline): LGHDT, YNNKEL (reference sequence). DNA for the CDR3: TGTGCCAGCAGCCAAGGACAGTTTGGTCAGCCCCAGCATTTT. Translated: CASSQGQFGQPQHF.

The chain links TRBV6-5 to TRBJ1-1, with D tentatively TRBD1 (5 bases). The V end lost 8 bases, the J end lost 5 bases, and 15 bases lay between the germline ends. The length of the CDR3 is 13 residues. Germline assignment: CDR1 MNHEY and CDR2 SVGAGI. CDR3 amino acids: CASGEMGGTEAFF. DNA of the CDR3: TGTGCCAGCGGGGAAATGGGGGGTACTGAAGCTTTCTTT.

The genes are TRBV28 and TRBJ1-3; TRBD1 aligns across 7 bases. The junction had 9 bases not matched to a gene; V was cut back by 7 bases and J by 3 bases. Germline V gene sequence: CDR1 MDHEN, CDR2 SYDVKM. The length of the CDR3 is 15 residues. Here the CDR3 DNA reads TGTGCCAGCACCCGGGCAGGGGGAGGTGGAAACACCATATATTTT. Translated, it gives CASTRAGGGGNTIYF.

The V and J genes are TRBV5-1 and TRBJ1-1; 8 bases align to TRBD1. Per germline, CDR1 SGHRS and CDR2 YFSETQ. The CDR3 loop spans 15 amino acids. The V segment lost 2 bases and the J segment 3 bases; nucleotides outside the gene matches: 6. The CDR3 here is CASSFQGAEDTEAFF. The CDR3 bases are TGCGCCAGCAGCTTCCAGGGGGCCGAGGACACTGAAGCTTTCTTT.

V and J are TRBV28 and TRBJ1-2; 10 nucleotides agree with TRBD1. CDR1 is MDHEN and CDR2 is SYDVKM in the germline V gene. The CDR3 sequence is 15 residues long. V lost 5 bases, J lost 4 bases, and 7 bases stayed unmatched. Written as DNA, the CDR3 is TGTGCCAGCAGTATACCGGGACAGGGGAGCTATGGCTACACCTTC. Translating gives CASSIPGQGSYGYTF.

The chain links TRBV9 to TRBJ1-2; D is possibly TRBD1 (6 bases). The CDR3 length is 17 residues. The germline gives CDR1 SGDLS, CDR2 YYNGEE. Trimming took 4 bases from V and 6 from J, leaving 25 bases between them. For the CDR3, the DNA is TGTGCCAGCAGCATCACCGGGACATCGGCCTTCGGGGATGGCTACACCTTC. Protein: CASSITGTSAFGDGYTF.

The gene calls are TRBV6-1 and TRBJ2-3, with 7 nucleotides matching TRBD2. In germline, CDR1 is MNHNS, CDR2 SASEGT. J was trimmed by 3 bases and V by 1 base; bases with no gene match: 4. CDR3 length: 15 amino acids. CDR3 loop: CASSEGLAETDTQYF. In nucleotides, the CDR3 is TGTGCCAGCAGTGAAGGCCTAGCGGAGACAGATACGCAGTATTTT.

The genes are TRBV7-3 and TRBJ2-5, with 10 bases fitting TRBD2. V lost 1 base to trimming and J lost 4 bases; unmatched junction nucleotides: 6. The CDR3 loop spans 16 amino acids. Germline CDR1 and CDR2: SGHTA and FQGTGA. The CDR3 DNA is TGTGCCAGCAGCTTAAGGGCTAGCGGGGGTAGAGAGACCCAGTACTTC. Translating it yields CASSLRASGGRETQYF.

V and J are TRBV5-8 and TRBJ1-1; perhaps TRBD1 as D (5 bases). The CDR3 consists of 16 residues. Trimming cost V 0 bases and J 0 bases, with 12 bases left between them. Looked up from germline, CDR1 is SGHTS and CDR2 is YDEGEE. The CDR3 coding sequence is TGTGCCAGCAGCTTGGATGCAGACAGAGTGAACACTGAAGCTTTCTTT. Translation gives CASSLDADRVNTEAFF.

V usage is TRBV28 and J usage is TRBJ1-1; 10 bases are shared with TRBD1. The junction had 8 bases not matched to a gene; V was cut back by 9 bases and J by 1 base. The CDR3 has 15 residues. Germline CDR1 is MDHEN and CDR2 is SYDVKM. Written as DNA, the CDR3 is TGTGCCAGTACCGACAGGGGGCTAGGGAACACTGAAGCTTTCTTT. This codes for CASTDRGLGNTEAFF.

The rearrangement uses TRBV4-1 and TRBJ1-1; D is uncertain. This CDR3 comprises 16 residues. Per germline, CDR1 MGHRA and CDR2 YSYEKL. Trimming shortened V by 4 bases and J by 2 bases, and 17 bases separated the two germline ends. The CDR3 region has the DNA TGCGCCAGCAGCCCAATCGACTCGGGGTATAACACTGAAGCTTTCTTT. Translation: CASSPIDSGYNTEAFF.

The chain recombines TRBV28 with TRBJ1-5; D possibly corresponds to TRBD1 (5 bases). Germline V gene data show CDR1 as MDHEN and CDR2 as SYDVKM. Deletions cut 7 bases from V and 1 base from J, with 11 bases between. CDR3 length equals 14 residues. This CDR3 reads CASILDTSNQPQHF. For the CDR3, the DNA is TGTGCCAGCATCCTGGACACGAGCAATCAGCCCCAGCATTTT.

The rearrangement links TRBV19 to TRBJ2-2, with D possibly TRBD1 on 6 matching bases. The CDR3 runs to 14 residues. Germline loops: CDR1 LNHDA, CDR2 SQIVND (reference sequence). Trimming took 6 bases from V and 0 from J, leaving 8 bases between them. The CDR3 reads CASRGTPNTGELFF. The CDR3 DNA reads as TGTGCCAGTAGAGGGACACCGAACACCGGGGAGCTGTTTTTT.

This chain uses TRBV9 with TRBJ1-5; 7 bases are shared with TRBD1. Losses at the gene ends were 4 bases for V and 5 bases for J; bases not matched to a gene: 9. Germline V gene sequence: CDR1 SGDLS, CDR2 YYNGEE. CDR3 length: 15 residues. The CDR3 DNA reads TGTGCCAGCAGCTTAACAGGGGAGGGTTATCAGCCCCAGCATTTT. This translates into CASSLTGEGYQPQHF.

The chain links TRBV18 to TRBJ1-1; TRBD1 is a possible D gene (5 bases). The germline V gene encodes CDR1 KGHSH and CDR2 LQKENI. This CDR3 comprises 13 residues. V lost 2 bases and J 7 bases, leaving 11 bases between the germline ends. CDR3 residues: CASSPSGLLEAFF. In DNA, the CDR3 is TGTGCCAGCTCACCATCGGGGCTCCTTGAAGCTTTCTTT.

The chain uses TRBV19 and TRBJ1-5; 7 positions agree with TRBD1. V gave up 3 bases and J gave up 9 bases; unmatched junction bases: 11. The CDR3 extends over 15 amino acids. Germline V gene lookup returns CDR1 LNHDA and CDR2 SQIVND (reference sequence). DNA for the CDR3: TGTGCCAGTAGTATGCTGACAGGGCTAGAGTGGCCCCAGCATTTT. Amino acids: CASSMLTGLEWPQHF.

This clone has a handful of counts. The J gene is TRBJ1-5, the V gene TRBV6-5; no clear D. The length of the CDR3 is 15 residues. Germline loops: CDR1 MNHEY, CDR2 SVGAGI. V was trimmed by 9 bases and J by 0 bases, leaving 15 bases between them. This CDR3 reads CASTRVVGSNQPQHF. CDR3 nucleotides: TGTGCCAGTACGAGGGTAGTGGGTAGCAATCAGCCCCAGCATTTT.

The chain couples TRBV19 to TRBJ1-5; possibly TRBD1 for D (5 bases). The CDR3 has 15 residues. V lost 5 bases and J 3 bases, leaving 14 bases between the germline ends. Germline assignment: CDR1 LNHDA and CDR2 SQIVND (reference sequence). The CDR3 is CASSPPQGANQPQHF. In DNA form, the CDR3 reads TGTGCCAGTAGTCCCCCCCAGGGAGCCAATCAGCCCCAGCATTTT.